A selection of T cell receptor beta chains follows, all from one sample in a study of blood T cell repertoires in COVID-19. Clones were read by immunoSEQ multiplex PCR, and TCRdb kept only the in-frame ones, dropping some. The data show 300,000 to 350,000 clones, roughly 90% seen once. The specimen sequenced was PBMCs or T cells enriched from blood (not recorded which). These receptors originate from a woman aged 25 to 39 who had recovered from COVID-19. The conserved cysteine and the conserved F or W are not part of the CDR3 here.

V: TRBV2; CDR3: ASSATSGGAEAYYEQY
V: TRBV28; CDR3: ASSLELSSYNEQF
V: TRBV27; CDR3: ASSPPGTGTYEQY
V: TRBV15; CDR3: ATSRDMNSAYNEQF
V: TRBV4-3; CDR3: ASSKQTGGHYEQY
V: TRBV25-1; CDR3: ASSATGLSEAF
V: TRBV2; CDR3: ASTAQGSSGNTIY
V: TRBV11-2; CDR3: ASSLETSGGYGDTQY
V: TRBV6-5; CDR3: ASSYSQENTEAF
V: TRBV5-3; CDR3: ARSPNRALGETQY
V: TRBV2; CDR3: ASSRDREHEKLF
V: TRBV3-1/TRBV3-2; CDR3: ASSQGEGVAQH
V: TRBV19; CDR3: ASSDRGNQPQH
V: TRBV5-1; CDR3: ASSWRGTGEDGYT
V: TRBV19; CDR3: ASSIDGWNSPLH
V: TRBV7-9; CDR3: ASSRVGEATPLH
V: TRBV4-3; CDR3: ASSQDLGLQNTEAF
V: TRBV25-1; CDR3: ASSEHRGNTEAF
V: TRBV18; CDR3: ASSPVGSGANVLT
V: TRBV6-5; CDR3: ASSSGQSYEQY
V: TRBV7-6; CDR3: ASSLKGSNTEAF
V: TRBV14; CDR3: ASSQELLTSGANVLT
V: TRBV24-1; CDR3: ATSDFSNSPLH
V: TRBV5-1; CDR3: ASSPGGGAQSMNTEAF
V: TRBV2; CDR3: ASSEPSVEGREKLF
V: TRBV6-1; CDR3: ASSEQGGGGNIQY
V: TRBV7-9; CDR3: ASSLLLQSTDTQY
V: TRBV2; CDR3: ASSERRNTIY
V: TRBV28; CDR3: ASSLPGQGPGQPQH
V: TRBV10-3; CDR3: AISPSKGDNAYEQY
V: TRBV13; CDR3: ASSILRTGRIGGELF
V: TRBV6-5; CDR3: ASKKGSPYGYT
V: TRBV9; CDR3: ASSATSDRATYEQY
V: TRBV5-1; CDR3: ASSLDRGDIQY
V: TRBV19; CDR3: ASTQGMTSGKQY
V: TRBV19; CDR3: ASSAPRGQLTYGYT
V: TRBV18; CDR3: ASSPTQGGITEAF
V: TRBV6-5; CDR3: ASSYSRGGVDQPQH
V: TRBV5-1; CDR3: ASSSDRATGGSPLH
V: TRBV7-9; CDR3: ASSSVGTSDEQY
V: TRBV5-1; CDR3: ASSSGQGVSLDEQY
V: TRBV7-2; CDR3: ASSSVWNQPQH
V: TRBV7-9; CDR3: ASSLDLGDEAF
V: TRBV29-1; CDR3: SVEAPGNYGYT
V: TRBV7-9; CDR3: ASSFGTGLRQDQPQH